This entry features one T cell receptor beta chain sequence. Antigen specificity is unknown. The J segment lost 2 bases and the V segment lost 3 bases, leaving 4 bases of the junction unmatched. This CDR3 is 15 amino acids long. Per germline, CDR1 MDHEN and CDR2 SYDVKM. The data were obtained in a study of T cell repertoires in cytomegalovirus infection. Points from the study as a whole: People with CMV and the relevant HLA were identified by cumulative public TCR beta family frequency.

Via MiXCR, TCRdb re-called the reads, giving one row per CDR3 protein. The profile shows 400,000 to 550,000 distinct CDR3 sequences, approximately 10% of them singletons. This TCR was sampled from a human donor in good health (CMV status not recorded). Some clones in this sample may be carry-over from other donors' samples. The sequencing sample was made of PBMCs. The chain uses TRBV28 and TRBJ2-5; 9 bases match TRBD2. The chain's CDR3 is CASSFLLAGQETQYF. The CDR3 region has the DNA TGTGCCAGCAGTTTTCTCCTAGCGGGGCAAGAGACCCAGTACTTC.